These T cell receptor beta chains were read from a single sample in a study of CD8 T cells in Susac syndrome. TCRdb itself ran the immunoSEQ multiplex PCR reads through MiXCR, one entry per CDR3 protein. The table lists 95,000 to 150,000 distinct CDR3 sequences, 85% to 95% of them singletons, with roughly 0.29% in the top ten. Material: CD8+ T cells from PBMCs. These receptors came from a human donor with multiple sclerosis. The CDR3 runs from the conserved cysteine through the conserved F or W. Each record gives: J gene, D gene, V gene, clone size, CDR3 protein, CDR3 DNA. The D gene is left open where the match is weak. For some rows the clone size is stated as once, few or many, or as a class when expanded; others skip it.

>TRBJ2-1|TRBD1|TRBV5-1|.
CASSSGTGNEQFF
TGCGCCAGCAGCTCCGGGACAGGCAATGAGCAGTTCTTC
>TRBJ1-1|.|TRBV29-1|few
CSVKGGARTEAFF
TGCAGCGTTAAAGGGGGGGCGCGTACTGAAGCTTTCTTT
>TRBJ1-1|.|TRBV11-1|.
CASSTTPTALAEAFF
TGTGCCAGCAGCACAACCCCCACAGCATTGGCTGAAGCTTTCTTT
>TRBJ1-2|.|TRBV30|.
CAWDPGTRSGYTF
TGTGCCTGGGACCCCGGGACAAGGTCTGGCTACACCTTC
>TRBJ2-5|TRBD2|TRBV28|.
CASSLTSGVRETQYF
TGTGCCAGCAGTTTGACTAGCGGGGTACGAGAGACCCAGTACTTC
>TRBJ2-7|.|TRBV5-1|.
CASSFAGNPDYEQYF
TGCGCCAGCAGCTTCGCAGGGAATCCCGACTACGAGCAGTACTTC
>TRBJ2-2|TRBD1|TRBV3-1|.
CASRRERNDRGSPSGGELFF
TGTGCCAGCAGACGCGAACGCAATGACAGGGGATCTCCTTCCGGCGGGGAGCTGTTTTTT
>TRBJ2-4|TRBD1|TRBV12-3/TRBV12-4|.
CASSGGTGAKNIQYF
TGTGCCAGCAGCGGGGGGACAGGGGCCAAAAACATTCAGTACTTC
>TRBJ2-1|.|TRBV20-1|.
CSAGGGSSYEQFF
TGCAGTGCTGGGGGTGGTAGTTCCTATGAGCAGTTCTTC
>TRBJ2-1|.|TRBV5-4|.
CASSLGTNNEQFF
TGTGCCAGCAGCTTGGGTACGAACAATGAGCAGTTCTTC
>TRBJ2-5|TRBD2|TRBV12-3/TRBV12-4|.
CASSSALAGKQETQYF
TGTGCCAGCAGTTCCGCACTAGCGGGGAAACAAGAGACCCAGTACTTC
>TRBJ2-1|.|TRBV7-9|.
CASSPAGALNEQFF
TGTGCCAGCAGCCCGGCGGGGGCCTTGAATGAGCAGTTCTTC
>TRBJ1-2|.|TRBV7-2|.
CASSFGYTF
TGTGCCAGCAGCTTTGGCTACACCTTC
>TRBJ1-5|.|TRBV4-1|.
CASSQGRGVKQPQHF
TGCGCCAGCAGCCAGGGCAGGGGTGTAAAACAGCCCCAGCATTTT
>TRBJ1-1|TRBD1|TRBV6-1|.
CASGRGPEAMNTEAFF
TGTGCCAGCGGGAGGGGGCCGGAGGCCATGAACACTGAAGCTTTCTTT
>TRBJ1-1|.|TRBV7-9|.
CATTIPWTEAFF
TGTGCCACCACTATCCCTTGGACTGAAGCTTTCTTT
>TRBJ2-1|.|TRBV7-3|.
CASSPVGSGEQFF
TGTGCCAGCAGCCCGGTTGGGTCAGGGGAGCAGTTCTTC
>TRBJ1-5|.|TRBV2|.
CASSEPGSNQPQHF
TGTGCCAGCAGTGAACCAGGGAGCAATCAGCCCCAGCATTTT
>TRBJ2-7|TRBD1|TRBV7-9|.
CASSRRDSYEQYF
TGTGCCAGCAGTCGTAGGGACAGCTACGAGCAGTACTTC
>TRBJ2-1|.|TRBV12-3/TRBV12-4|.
CASSPRGVDEQFF
TGTGCCAGCAGCCCCCGTGGCGTCGATGAGCAGTTCTTC
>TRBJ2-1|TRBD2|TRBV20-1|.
CSAPRLAGDSYNEQFF
TGCAGTGCCCCGCGACTAGCGGGGGACTCCTACAATGAGCAGTTCTTC
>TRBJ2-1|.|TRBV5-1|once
CASSLYGGPYNEQFF
TGCGCCAGCAGCTTATATGGGGGGCCCTACAATGAGCAGTTCTTC
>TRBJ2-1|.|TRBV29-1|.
CSVEGRNEQFF
TGCAGCGTTGAGGGCAGGAATGAGCAGTTCTTC
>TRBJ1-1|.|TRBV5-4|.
CASSFLGGGEAFF
TGTGCCAGCAGCTTTCTAGGGGGAGGTGAAGCTTTCTTT
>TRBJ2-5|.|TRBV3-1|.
CASSRADRTQETQYF
TGTGCCAGCAGCCGGGCCGACAGGACACAAGAGACCCAGTACTTC
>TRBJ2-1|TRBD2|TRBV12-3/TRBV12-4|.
CASSLGSTGRPGLAGYNEQFF
TGTGCCAGCAGTTTAGGTTCCACGGGACGGCCGGGACTAGCGGGCTACAATGAGCAGTTCTTC
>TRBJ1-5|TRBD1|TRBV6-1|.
CASSQKRTGNFNQPQHF
TGTGCCAGCAGTCAAAAAAGGACAGGAAACTTCAATCAGCCCCAGCATTTT
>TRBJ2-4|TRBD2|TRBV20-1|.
CSARDTTGRNIQYF
TGCAGTGCTAGAGATACCACCGGGAGGAACATTCAGTACTTC
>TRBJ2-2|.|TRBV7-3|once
CASSSGATGELFF
TGTGCCAGCAGCTCGGGGGCCACCGGGGAGCTGTTTTTT
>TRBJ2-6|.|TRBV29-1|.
CSVLGANVLTF
TGCAGCGTTCTTGGGGCCAACGTCCTGACTTTC
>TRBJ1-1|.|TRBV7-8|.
CASSQPGTGNTEAFF
TGTGCCAGCAGCCAGCCGGGGACGGGGAACACTGAAGCTTTCTTT
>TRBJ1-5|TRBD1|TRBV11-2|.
CASSLGDRDQPQHF
TGTGCCAGCAGCTTAGGGGACAGGGACCAGCCCCAGCATTTT
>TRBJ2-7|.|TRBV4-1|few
CASSQDGYEQYF
TGCGCCAGCAGCCAAGATGGGTACGAGCAGTACTTC
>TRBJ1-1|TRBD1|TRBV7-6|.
CASSYIDRGNTEAFF
TGTGCCAGCAGCTATATAGACAGGGGGAACACTGAAGCTTTCTTT
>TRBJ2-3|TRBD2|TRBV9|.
CASSVFASGGRGTDTQYF
TGTGCCAGCAGCGTATTCGCTAGCGGGGGAAGGGGCACAGATACGCAGTATTTT
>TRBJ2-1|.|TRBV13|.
CASREGTYNEQFF
TGTGCCAGCAGGGAGGGAACTTACAATGAGCAGTTCTTC
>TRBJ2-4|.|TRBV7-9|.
CASSSDRIPELAKNIQYF
TGTGCCAGCAGCTCGGACAGAATACCAGAGCTAGCCAAAAACATTCAGTACTTC
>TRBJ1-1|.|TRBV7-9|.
CASSGNGVGAFF
TGTGCCAGCAGCGGGAATGGAGTGGGGGCTTTCTTT
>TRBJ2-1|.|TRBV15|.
CATSRVFPPDRQRDEQFF
TGTGCCACCAGCAGAGTCTTTCCTCCTGACAGGCAGAGGGATGAGCAGTTCTTC
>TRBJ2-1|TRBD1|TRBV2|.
CASSDPTRQGLGGEQFF
TGTGCCAGCAGTGACCCAACCAGACAGGGGCTGGGAGGTGAGCAGTTCTTC
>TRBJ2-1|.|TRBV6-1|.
CASSVGFF
TGTGCCAGCAGTGTCGGGTTCTTC
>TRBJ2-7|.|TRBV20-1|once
CSATPGRSWYEQYF
TGCAGTGCTACTCCGGGACGGAGTTGGTACGAGCAGTACTTC
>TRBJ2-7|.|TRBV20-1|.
CSARSGTGEYEQYF
TGCAGTGCTAGATCAGGGACGGGGGAGTACGAGCAGTACTTC
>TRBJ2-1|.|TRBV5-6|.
CASSFFNEQFF
TGTGCCAGCAGCTTCTTCAATGAGCAGTTCTTC
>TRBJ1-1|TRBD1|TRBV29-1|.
CSVEGGTGDLNTEAFF
TGCAGCGTTGAGGGCGGGACAGGGGATTTGAACACTGAAGCTTTCTTT